These 20 T cell receptor beta chains came from one sample sequenced in a study of regulatory T cells in long-lasting Graves disease. HTBI primers from iRepertoire and Arm-PCR of CDR3 regions yielded the TCR beta libraries. TCRdb called the multiplex PCR reads again in MiXCR, with one record for every CDR3 protein. Here the sample spans 300,000 to 400,000 distinct CDR3 sequences, roughly 21% being singletons. Time point denoted: persistent/refractory GD, antithyroid drugs over 5 years with positive TRAb. Construction of the TCR library relied on RNA isolated from PBMCs. The sequenced sample was peripheral blood mononuclear cells (PBMCs), obtained when the disease was refractory, from a patient treated with antithyroid drugs. These receptors originate from a female donor with Graves disease.

Many counts were recorded for this clonotype. The chain recombines TRBV27 with TRBJ1-6; D remains ambiguous. Germline V CDR1 and CDR2: MNHEY, SMNVEV (reference sequence). This CDR3 spans 15 amino acids. V lost 2 bases, J lost 9 bases, and 14 bases lay in between. Written as DNA, the CDR3 is TGTGCCAGCAGTTTAATGTACGCCGAAGGTTCACCCCTCCACTTT. Amino acid sequence: CASSLMYAEGSPLHF.

The CDR3 reads CASSWTGRGYEQYF. Written as DNA, the CDR3 is TGTGCCAGCAGTTGGACAGGGCGGGGCTACGAGCAGTACTTC. The chain joins TRBV6-2 or TRBV6-3 to TRBJ2-7; 8 bases map to TRBD1. Germline CDR1 and CDR2: MNHEY and SVGEGT. Trimming at V came to 4 bases and at J to 3 bases, leaving 5 bases not matched to a gene. The CDR3 runs to 14 residues.

There are a few counts of this clonotype. V gene TRBV6-1 combines with J gene TRBJ2-5; 9 positions match TRBD2. CDR3 length: 14 residues. Germline-derived CDR1 and CDR2 are MNHNS and SASEGT. Germline trimming cut 7 bases from V and 1 base from J; bases unmatched to any gene: 4. Written as DNA, the CDR3 is TGTGCCAGCAAGCTAGCGGGGCTCCAAGAGACCCAGTACTTC. It specifies CASKLAGLQETQYF.

Many counts were recorded for this clonotype. V gene TRBV11-3 combines with J gene TRBJ2-2; D might be TRBD1 or TRBD2, each matching 6 bases. The CDR3 runs 16 residues. Germline CDR1 is SGHNT and CDR2 is YENEEA. The V end was cut by 1 base, the J end by 0 bases, with 9 bases between. Here the CDR3 reads CASSLGGASNTGELFF. The CDR3 nucleotides read TGTGCCAGCAGCTTAGGGGGGGCCTCGAACACCGGGGAGCTGTTTTTT. The full variable domain, rest sourced from reference TRBV11-3 and TRBJ2-2, is EAGVVQSPRYKIIEKKQPVAFWCNPISGHNTLYWYLQNLGQGPELLIRYENEEAVDDSQLPKDRFSAERLKGVDSTLKIQPAELGDSAVYLCASSLGGASNTGELFFGEGSRLTVL.

The rearrangement uses TRBV5-1 and TRBJ2-4; 8 positions match TRBD1. The germline V gene encodes CDR1 SGHRS and CDR2 YFSETQ. The CDR3 has 17 amino acids. Losses at the gene ends were 0 bases for V and 0 bases for J; bases not matched to a gene: 5. CDR3: CASSLVGQGLAKNIQYF. CDR3 nucleotides: TGCGCCAGCAGCTTGGTAGGACAGGGTCTAGCCAAAAACATTCAGTACTTC.

This clonotype was seen a handful of times. A read error may produce the germline difference seen at one junction end. J is TRBJ2-7 and V is TRBV6-4; no clear D. The CDR3 has 14 residues. Germline V gene data show CDR1 as MRHNA and CDR2 as SNTAGT. CDR3 bases: TGTGCCAGCAGTTACAGACCGGTGGCGTACGGGCAGTACTTC. Residues: CASSYRPVAYGQYF.

This clonotype was seen more than once but under ten times. This chain uses TRBV12-3 or TRBV12-4 with TRBJ1-3, with D tentatively TRBD1 (5 bases). The CDR3 totals 16 residues. V gave up 2 bases and J gave up 0 bases, with 11 bases separating them. This CDR3 is CASSLWGGSSGNTIYF. The CDR3 nucleotides read TGTGCCAGCAGTTTATGGGGGGGAAGCTCTGGAAACACCATATATTTT.

This clonotype has more than one count but fewer than ten. J is TRBJ1-1 and V is TRBV29-1, with 7 bases lining up with TRBD1. The germline CDR1 and CDR2 sequences are SQVTM and ANQGSEA. The CDR3 contains 12 residues. Trimming took 3 bases from V and 4 from J; bases not matched to a gene: 2. CDR3 nucleotides: TGCAGCGTTGATAGACAGGGCACTGAAGCTTTCTTT. Translating gives CSVDRQGTEAFF.

Ten or more counts support this clonotype. CDR3 in amino acids: CASSSAGTAYYEQYF. In DNA, the CDR3 is TGTGCCAGCAGTTCCGCCGGGACAGCCTACTACGAGCAGTACTTC. This rearrangement joins TRBV28 to TRBJ2-7; TRBD1 agrees at 7 bases. The CDR3 is 15 amino acids. After removal of 4 bases from V and 3 bases from J, the junction contained 9 bases not matched to a gene. Germline CDR1 reads MDHEN; CDR2 reads SYDVKM.

This chain links TRBV20-1 with TRBJ1-5; a possible D gene is TRBD1 (5 bases). The germline V gene has CDR1 DFQATT and CDR2 SNEGSKA (reference sequence). Trimming shortened V by 2 bases and J by 1 base, and 15 bases separated the two germline ends. This CDR3 comprises 16 residues. This CDR3 reads CSARPPGPRSNQPQHF. The CDR3 region has the DNA TGCAGTGCTAGACCTCCAGGGCCGAGAAGCAATCAGCCCCAGCATTTT.

This clonotype was detected only a few times. This chain uses TRBV5-5 with TRBJ1-1, with TRBD1 identical over 8 bases. The V gene's germline CDR1 is SGHKS and CDR2 YYEKEE (reference sequence). Germline trimming cut 3 bases from V and 4 bases from J; bases unmatched to any gene: 2. This CDR3 is built from 13 residues. The CDR3 coding sequence is TGTGCCAGCAGCTGGACAGGGTTCACTGAAGCTTTCTTT. Translating gives CASSWTGFTEAFF.

V usage is TRBV4-2 and J usage is TRBJ2-5, with 10 bases lining up with TRBD1. The germline V gene has CDR1 LGHNA and CDR2 YNFKEQ. The CDR3 consists of 15 residues. The ends lost 2 bases at V and 6 bases at J; junction bases unmatched: 6. DNA for the CDR3: TGTGCCAGCAGCCAAAACCGGGACAGGGGCCAGACCCAGTACTTC. Protein sequence: CASSQNRDRGQTQYF.

The CDR3 here is CASSPGQILAKNIQYF. As DNA, the CDR3 is TGCGCCAGCAGCCCGGGACAGATACTAGCCAAAAACATTCAGTACTTC. The J gene is TRBJ2-4, the V gene TRBV5-1; 7 bases match TRBD1. CDR1 SGHRS and CDR2 YFSETQ come from the germline V gene. Unmatched junction bases numbered 7, after V lost 4 bases and J lost 0 bases. The CDR3 has 16 amino acids.

The table lists this clonotype with many counts. The CDR3 DNA follows: TGTGCCAGCAGTTTTAGGGGGGCCCAGTACTTC. Its protein is CASSFRGAQYF. The chain combines TRBV28 with TRBJ2-5; TRBD1 or TRBD2 may be the D gene (6 bases each). CDR1 is MDHEN, CDR2 SYDVKM, per germline. V lost 3 bases to trimming and J lost 9 bases, with 8 bases between them. The CDR3 extends over 11 amino acids.

The DNA of the CDR3 is TGTGCCACCGCACGACTAGCGGGTGGAGAGCTGTTTTTT. Translating it yields CATARLAGGELFF. This sequence joins TRBV24-1 and TRBJ2-2; 10 bases map to TRBD2. Germline-derived CDR1 and CDR2 are KGHDR and SFDVKD. The length of the CDR3 is 13 residues. Losses at the gene ends were 9 bases for V and 11 bases for J; bases not matched to a gene: 8.

This clonotype was recorded at least ten times. This chain uses TRBV12-3 or TRBV12-4 with TRBJ1-5; TRBD1 matches 7 bases. With V trimmed by 3 bases and J by 0 bases, 14 bases remained unmatched. The CDR3 sequence is 19 residues long. In nucleotides, the CDR3 is TGTGCCAGCAGTTTGAGGGGGCTGACAGGAGGGAGTAGCAATCAGCCCCAGCATTTT. This gives the protein CASSLRGLTGGSSNQPQHF.

This clonotype turned up a few times. The chain employs TRBV28 and TRBJ1-5; perhaps TRBD1 as D (5 bases). The CDR3 is 14 residues long. Germline V lookup: CDR1 MDHEN, CDR2 SYDVKM. Trimming shortened V by 6 bases and J by 5 bases, and 14 bases separated the two germline ends. CDR3: CASRMGRPDQPQHF. The CDR3 DNA sequence: TGTGCCAGCAGAATGGGACGGCCCGATCAGCCCCAGCATTTT. The whole variable domain, filled in from reference TRBV28 and TRBJ1-5, reads DVKVTQSSRYLVKRTGEKVFLECVQDMDHENMFWYRQDPGLGLRLIYFSYDVKMKEKGDIPEGYSVSREKKERFSLILESASTNQTSMYLCASRMGRPDQPQHFGDGTRLSIL.

This clonotype has at least ten counts. The chain combines TRBV20-1 with TRBJ2-5; 9 bases line up with TRBD2. The trim removed 6 bases at V and 1 base at J, leaving 12 bases unmatched. Germline CDR1 is DFQATT and CDR2 is SNEGSKA (reference sequence). This CDR3 comprises 16 residues. In nucleotides, the CDR3 is TGCAGTGCACCCAGTCGGACTAGCGTATTCCAAGAGACCCAGTACTTC. Protein product: CSAPSRTSVFQETQYF.

As to this clonotype: A much larger clonotype is one base distant, so this may be a read error. The rearrangement joins TRBV7-2 to TRBJ2-7; 10 nucleotides match TRBD1. Germline V lookup: CDR1 SGHTA, CDR2 FQGNSA. The CDR3 consists of 15 residues. CDR3 coding DNA: TGTGCCAGCAGCTTAAGGACAGGGGGTAGCTACGAGCAGCACTTC. The encoded protein is CASSLRTGGSYEQHF.

This clonotype has ten or more counts. The genes are TRBV27 and TRBJ1-5; 7 bases match TRBD1. This CDR3 contains 17 residues. V trimming: 1 base; J trimming: 0 bases; junction bases outside the gene matches: 6. The germline gives CDR1 MNHEY, CDR2 SMNVEV (reference sequence). The CDR3 DNA is TGTGCCAGCAGTTTATGGGGACAGAGGTATAGCAATCAGCCCCAGCATTTT. It is translated as CASSLWGQRYSNQPQHF.